This T cell receptor beta chain was identified during a study of T-cell memory formation after mild COVID-19. Study-level findings and limits: Second-wave clones peaking on day 37 lacked confirmed SARS-CoV-2 specificity. Clones contracting across day 15 to 85 had a balanced CD4/CD8 profile; later expanding clones leaned CD4+. The finding that pre-infection memory included some responding clones suggested that cross-reactive memory joined.

V dropped 8 bases and J dropped 3 bases, with 13 bases sitting between them. The V gene's germline CDR1 is MNHEY and CDR2 SVGEGT. This CDR3 is 13 amino acids long. Constant-segment primers served in 5'RACE that generated TCR alpha and TCR beta cDNA libraries bearing sample barcodes and UMIs. TCRdb re-called the 5' RACE reads with MiXCR, one entry per CDR3 protein. The top ten clones hold roughly 3.2% of a sample with about 210,000 distinct CDR3 sequences, 8% to 11% of them seen once. On this clonotype: Its antigen is still unknown.

The sample was PBMCs or a T cell subset sorted from them (not recorded which). This rearrangement joins TRBV6-2 or TRBV6-3 to TRBJ1-2, with a weak D call TRBD1 (5 bases). The clonotype originates from a man aged 18-30 years who had mild COVID-19 (a few samples of this study predate the infection). Cell type and time point are not known. The CDR3 nucleotides read TGTGCCAGCCGCCGGGACCCCCACTATGGCTACACCTTC. It is translated as CASRRDPHYGYTF.